This entry describes one TCR beta chain. The antigen remains undetermined. This specimen comes from a study of shared clonotypes between healthy human individuals. Whole-study findings and limits: Around 4.9% of naive CD4 clonotypes were shared across several donors.

CD8 memory pooled CD45RO+ cells and CCR7-negative CD45RA+ TemRA cells. Here immunoSEQ multiplex PCR was the method, and the copy in TCRdb shows in-frame clones only, minus some. The sample has under 150,000 clones, around 71% seen once; the top ten hold under 30%. What was sequenced was memory CD8+ T cells sorted from blood. The sample's subset: CD45RO+ cells pooled with CCR7-negative TemRA cells. The source is a woman in her twenties or thirties in good health.

The CDR3, as DNA: TGTGCCAGCAGGCGACAGTTCCTCTATGGCTACACCTTC. Amino acids: CASRRQFLYGYTF. The chain employs TRBV28 and TRBJ1-2, with a possible D match to TRBD1 (5 bases). This CDR3 comprises 13 residues. Trimming cost V 6 bases and J 4 bases, with 12 bases left between them. CDR1 and CDR2 from the germline V gene are MDHEN and SYDVKM.